These T cell receptor beta chains were read from a single sample in a study of CD8 T cells in cerebrospinal fluid in Alzheimer's disease. TCRdb derives one entry per CDR3 protein from the 10x single-cell sequencing reads, leaving out DNA. The specimen's table records over a thousand distinct CDR3 sequences. Sequenced input: cerebrospinal fluid. These receptor sequences come from a human donor in good health. The CDR3 runs from the conserved cysteine through the conserved F or W. Clone size is given for some rows only: seen once, a few or many times, or a class if the clone is expanded.

V	J	size	CDR3
TRBV3-1	TRBJ2-3	medium-sized	CASSPWDRATDTQYF
TRBV20-1	TRBJ2-5	medium-sized	CSATGQGDGIETQYF
TRBV30	TRBJ1-2	medium-sized	CAWSRTIYYGYTF
TRBV5-4	TRBJ2-1	-	CASSPSSVLEQFF
TRBV3-1	TRBJ1-6	medium-sized	CASDPRGGMAPLHF
TRBV7-2	TRBJ1-1	medium-sized	CASSIAGTGFTEAFF
TRBV6-2/TRBV6-3	TRBJ2-1	medium-sized	CATLRDTSYNEQFF
TRBV10-3	TRBJ2-6	medium-sized	CAIRPGTGTGANVLTF
TRBV11-2	TRBJ1-1	-	CASSWGQSMNTEAFF
TRBV6-5	TRBJ2-3	-	CASRVPNTDTQYF
TRBV7-8	TRBJ1-2	medium-sized	CASSSHPDAKNYGYTF
TRBV20-1	TRBJ1-6	medium-sized	CSARGRQGVNSPLHF
TRBV7-9	TRBJ1-1	medium-sized	CASSHTMGGGGTEAFF
TRBV5-5	TRBJ2-2	medium-sized	CASSLLTANTGELFF
TRBV9	TRBJ2-2	medium-sized	CASSPRQGGGTGELFF
TRBV25-1	TRBJ2-7	medium-sized	CASLGAPAYEQYF
TRBV30	TRBJ1-3	medium-sized	CAWKKGGNTIYF
TRBV6-2/TRBV6-3	TRBJ2-7	medium-sized	CASYPRTGTYEQYF
TRBV20-1	TRBJ2-2	large	CSASRDTGELFF
TRBV19	TRBJ2-5	-	CASSIPGEETQYF
TRBV9	TRBJ1-1	medium-sized	CASSVRAGDTEAFF
TRBV28	TRBJ1-2	medium-sized	CASYHNGGYTF
TRBV29-1	TRBJ1-1	medium-sized	CSVWTGLNTEAFF
TRBV6-6	TRBJ2-2	large	CASSYSRSGAGELFF
TRBV3-1	TRBJ1-2	large	CASSARQGGGYTF
TRBV29-1	TRBJ2-3	medium-sized	CSVNLGGTDTQYF
TRBV27	TRBJ2-1	medium-sized	CASSLSMLAGGTPYNEQFF
TRBV6-5	TRBJ2-1	medium-sized	CASRSLAEYNEQFF
TRBV7-9	TRBJ2-3	large	CASSSGLAADTQYF
TRBV28	TRBJ1-3	large	CASSLRLGSSGNTIYF
TRBV3-1	TRBJ1-2	large	CASSRDRDYGYTF
TRBV27	TRBJ1-2	medium-sized	CASSLRLGTNYGYTF
TRBV10-3	TRBJ2-3	medium-sized	CAISELAGGVTDTQYF
TRBV6-6	TRBJ1-4	large	CASSYSLGFELFF
TRBV12-3/TRBV12-4	TRBJ2-1	medium-sized	CASSLERGPYNEQFF
TRBV20-1	TRBJ2-7	medium-sized	CSASSSTYEQYF
TRBV10-1	TRBJ2-1	medium-sized	CASSRDRAEDEQFF
TRBV7-9	TRBJ2-1	medium-sized	CASSYGQSSYNEQFF
TRBV7-2	TRBJ2-1	medium-sized	CASSLVSGGAYNEQFF
TRBV28	TRBJ1-1	medium-sized	CASSLQFLGNTEAFF
TRBV20-1	TRBJ2-3	medium-sized	CSGLAGGLSIDTQYF
TRBV6-4	TRBJ1-1	medium-sized	CATTGDTEAFF
TRBV12-3/TRBV12-4	TRBJ1-2	medium-sized	CASSILQYGYTF
TRBV3-1	TRBJ2-1	medium-sized	CASSQRSYSRVYEQFF
TRBV5-1	TRBJ2-3	large	CASTYWGTDTQYF
TRBV30	TRBJ2-7	medium-sized	CAWSVRLARYEQYF
TRBV5-1	TRBJ2-5	medium-sized	CASSLAPPETQYF